One and the same sample provided the 21 T cell receptor beta chains below, sequenced in a study of blood T cell repertoires in COVID-19. This table comes from immunoSEQ multiplex PCR, and its TCRdb copy is limited to in-frame clones, with some not included. Found here are around 91,000 clones, approximately 85% of them singletons; the top ten hold 15% to 20%. Material for sequencing was peripheral blood. These receptors were collected from a woman aged 80 or older with active or convalescent COVID-19.

The chain joins TRBV9 to TRBJ2-3; 9 bases are a match to TRBD1. The germline gives CDR1 SGDLS, CDR2 YYNGEE. Unmatched junction bases numbered 3, after V lost 3 bases and J lost 4 bases. CDR3 length: 14 amino acids. CDR3 nucleotide sequence: TGTGCCAGCAGCGAGCGACAGGGGGCAGATACGCAGTATTTT. Protein sequence: CASSERQGADTQYF.

The CDR3 spells CAISEAGIGVEYEQYF. The DNA of the CDR3 is TGTGCCATCAGTGAGGCCGGAATAGGAGTAGAGTACGAGCAGTACTTC. The rearrangement links TRBV10-3 to TRBJ2-7, with unresolved D. Germline V gene data show CDR1 as ENHRY and CDR2 as SYGVKD. The CDR3 is made up of 16 amino acids. The V end lost 2 bases, the J end lost 4 bases, and 18 bases lay between the germline ends.

The chain joins TRBV9 to TRBJ2-7, with TRBD2 matching over 7 bases. Germline V CDR1 and CDR2: SGDLS, YYNGEE. After removal of 3 bases from V and 3 bases from J, the junction contained 9 bases not matched to a gene. The CDR3 consists of 15 residues. The CDR3 is CASSGAAGVGYEQYF. The CDR3 region has the DNA TGTGCCAGCAGCGGAGCGGCGGGGGTGGGCTACGAGCAGTACTTC.

V gene TRBV7-8 combines with J gene TRBJ2-7, with 7 nucleotides matching TRBD2. Losses at the gene ends were 6 bases for V and 2 bases for J; bases not matched to a gene: 7. Germline-derived CDR1 and CDR2 are SGHVS and FQNEAQ. The length of the CDR3 is 14 residues. CDR3 DNA sequence: TGTGCCAGCAGGGGGGGGACGGGAGCCTACGAGCAGTACTTC. Encoded protein: CASRGGTGAYEQYF.

This chain uses TRBV7-3 with TRBJ2-1, with 8 bases matching TRBD2. After removal of 2 bases from V and 9 bases from J, the junction contained 9 bases not matched to a gene. The germline V gene has CDR1 SGHTA and CDR2 FQGTGA. The CDR3 consists of 15 residues. DNA for the CDR3: TGTGCCAGCAGCTTATTAGGACTAGCTACCAGTGAGCAGTTCTTC. It codes for CASSLLGLATSEQFF.

The chain has TRBV6-5 and TRBJ1-2; the D gene is possibly TRBD1 (5 bases). Trimming stripped 5 bases from V and 4 bases from J, with 14 bases between. In germline, CDR1 is MNHEY, CDR2 SVGAGI. The CDR3 consists of 14 residues. CDR3 loop: CASSRPQDTYGYTF. The CDR3 DNA sequence: TGTGCCAGCAGTCGACCCCAGGACACCTATGGCTACACCTTC.

This clone was detected once. The V call is TRBV11-2, the J call TRBJ2-2, with D possibly matching TRBD2 (6 bases). This CDR3 spans 13 amino acids. From germline, CDR1 is SGHAT and CDR2 FQNNGV. V dropped 2 bases and J dropped 12 bases, with 13 bases sitting between them. CDR3 coding DNA: TGTGCCAGCAGCTTAATTGTGGCGGGACAGCTGTTTTTT. This codes for CASSLIVAGQLFF.

The V call is TRBV28, the J call TRBJ1-4; a weak D match, TRBD1 (6 bases). The CDR3 totals 16 residues. The germline gives CDR1 MDHEN, CDR2 SYDVKM. V dropped 3 bases and J dropped 0 bases, with 11 bases sitting between them. CDR3 sequence: CASSLAGDPTNEKLFF. The CDR3 DNA reads as TGTGCCAGCAGTTTGGCAGGGGACCCAACTAATGAAAAACTGTTTTTT.

The J gene is TRBJ1-1, the V gene TRBV10-3; 9 nucleotides align to TRBD1. J gave up 1 base and V 6 bases, and 3 bases lay outside the gene matches. The CDR3 runs 14 residues. Germline V gene sequence: CDR1 ENHRY, CDR2 SYGVKD. The CDR3, as DNA: TGTGCCATCAGAGGGACAGGGCCGAACACTGAAGCTTTCTTT. Its translation is CAIRGTGPNTEAFF.

In this sample, this clone turned up once. The J gene is TRBJ2-2, the V gene TRBV7-3, with D possibly matching TRBD2 (6 bases). The CDR3 sequence is 16 residues long. CDR1 and CDR2 from the germline V gene are SGHTA and FQGTGA. Trimming stripped 5 bases from V and 6 bases from J, with 19 bases between. The chain's CDR3 is CASSAISGGAAGELFF. The CDR3 DNA sequence: TGTGCCAGCAGCGCAATCTCCGGGGGAGCGGCCGGGGAGCTGTTTTTT. Combining the CDR3 with reference TRBV7-3 and TRBJ2-2 gives the whole variable domain GAGVSQTPSNKVTEKGKYVELRCDPISGHTALYWYRQSLGQGPEFLIYFQGTGAADDSGLPNDRFFAVRPEGSVSTLKIQRTERGDSAVYLCASSAISGGAAGELFFGEGSRLTVL.

The chain combines TRBV6-5 with TRBJ2-7, with TRBD1 matching 8 bases. V dropped 5 bases and J dropped 4; count of bases not matched to a gene: 10. The CDR3 contains 15 residues. Looked up from germline, CDR1 is MNHEY and CDR2 is SVGAGI. CDR3 region: CASSQTGQGLYEQYF. The CDR3 DNA follows: TGTGCCAGCAGTCAGACCGGACAGGGCCTGTACGAGCAGTACTTC.

The rearrangement joins TRBV28 to TRBJ1-2; no clear D gene. The V end was cut by 3 bases, the J end by 6 bases, with 8 bases between. The CDR3 consists of 12 residues. Germline CDR1 MDHEN, CDR2 SYDVKM. The CDR3 reads CASSLAFDGYTF. The CDR3 bases are TGTGCCAGCAGTTTGGCCTTCGATGGCTACACCTTC.

This sequence joins TRBV10-3 and TRBJ2-7; 8 positions agree with TRBD2. J was trimmed by 2 bases and V by 5 bases; bases with no gene match: 8. CDR3 size: 15 residues. Germline V gives CDR1 ENHRY, CDR2 SYGVKD. The CDR3 DNA is TGTGCCATCAGTTCCGGGACTAGTTACACCTACGAGCAGTACTTC. Residues: CAISSGTSYTYEQYF.

The genes are TRBV7-2 and TRBJ2-1, with TRBD2 identical over 8 bases. CDR3 length: 18 amino acids. CDR1 is SGHTA, CDR2 FQGNSA, per germline. V lost 2 bases, J lost 2 bases, and 11 bases stayed unmatched. The CDR3 DNA reads as TGTGCCAGCAGCTTATTCGTTGGGGGGACTAGTACCTACAATGAGCAGTTCTTC. Its protein is CASSLFVGGTSTYNEQFF.

In this sample, this clone turned up once. The chain has TRBV15 and TRBJ1-4; no reliable D call. The V gene lost 1 base and the J gene lost 5 bases, with 8 bases spanning the gap. The CDR3 runs to 14 residues. Germline V gives CDR1 LNHNV, CDR2 YYDKDF (reference sequence). The CDR3 protein is CATSRAGVNEKLFF. CDR3 coding DNA: TGTGCCACCAGCAGAGCCGGAGTAAATGAAAAACTGTTTTTT.

This clone occurred once. V is TRBV7-2 and J is TRBJ1-6, with D perhaps TRBD1 (5 bases). The V end lost 5 bases, the J end lost 9 bases, and 17 bases lay between the germline ends. This CDR3 is 15 amino acids long. In germline, CDR1 is SGHTA, CDR2 FQGNSA. The DNA for the CDR3 is TGTGCCAGCAGCGTCAATCTGGGGAGGGGTTCACCCCTCCACTTT. This gives the protein CASSVNLGRGSPLHF.

The chain joins TRBV5-4 to TRBJ2-7, with 7 bases identical to TRBD1. The V segment lost 2 bases and the J segment 2 bases; nucleotides outside the gene matches: 7. The CDR3 is 15 residues long. Looked up from germline, CDR1 is SGHNT and CDR2 is YYREEE (reference sequence). As DNA, the CDR3 is TGTGCCAGCAGCTTTCGTGGCCAGGGGGCCTACGAGCAGTACTTC. This sequence encodes CASSFRGQGAYEQYF.

V gene TRBV10-3 combines with J gene TRBJ1-1; D is unclear. The CDR3 sequence is 12 residues long. Trimming removed 1 base from V and 7 bases from J, with 7 bases in between. Germline CDR1 and CDR2: ENHRY and SYGVKD. CDR3 DNA sequence: TGTGCCATCAGTGAGTTTGCGGTTGAAGCTTTCTTT. Its protein product is CAISEFAVEAFF.

The V call is TRBV2, the J call TRBJ2-7; TRBD1 agrees at 7 bases. CDR3 size: 14 residues. Germline V CDR1 and CDR2: SNHLY, FYNNEI. Losses at the gene ends were 5 bases for V and 5 bases for J; bases not matched to a gene: 9. The CDR3, as DNA: TGTGCCAGCAGTCCACCGACAGGGATGAACGAGCAGTACTTC. Translated: CASSPPTGMNEQYF.

The rearrangement uses TRBV11-3 and TRBJ2-2; TRBD2 is a possible D gene (6 bases). V lost 8 bases to trimming and J lost 3 bases, with 13 bases between them. Germline-derived CDR1 and CDR2 are SGHNT and YENEEA. The CDR3 spans 14 residues. CDR3 amino acids: CASAGGIHTGELFF. CDR3 sequence (DNA): TGTGCCAGCGCGGGCGGGATCCACACCGGGGAGCTGTTTTTT.

The J gene is TRBJ1-6, the V gene TRBV9; possibly TRBD1 for D (6 bases). This CDR3 is built from 14 residues. V lost 3 bases and J lost 8, with 12 bases in between. CDR1 SGDLS and CDR2 YYNGEE come from the germline V gene. CDR3 sequence (DNA): TGTGCCAGCAGCGCCCCGGGACATCATTCACCCCTCCACTTT. Translation: CASSAPGHHSPLHF.